The clone carrying this T cell receptor (beta chain) was counted ten times or more. What it recognizes is unknown. This record belongs to a study of spatial heterogeneity in lung cancer. Study in general: Within raw reads, each unique TCR and UMI combination appeared on average more than ten times.

The CDR3 has 14 amino acids. CDR1 is DFQATT and CDR2 is SNEGSKA in the germline V gene (reference sequence). V shed 3 bases and J shed 3 bases, with 9 bases lying between them. In TCRdb, the 5' RACE reads were re-called with MiXCR into one record per CDR3 protein. The repertoire holds about 25,000 distinct CDR3 sequences, with 8.8% as singletons. Time point in this sample: sample taken at primary tumor resection. Sequencing covered unsorted whole RNA taken from tumor, nontumor lung or frozen PBMC. General study findings and limits: It was found that expanded intratumoral alpha and beta TCR counts tracked tumor mutation counts.

The sample was lung tumor tissue, taken at surgery. The rearrangement uses TRBV20-1 and TRBJ1-6; the D gene is possibly TRBD1 (6 bases). The receptor was derived from a male donor with early-stage non-small cell lung cancer. For the CDR3, the DNA is TGCAGTGCTAGTGGCAGGGGCTATAATTCACCCCTCCACTTT. Protein: CSASGRGYNSPLHF.